Following are 4 T cell receptor beta chains from one sample sequenced in a study of OX40 agonist ivuxolimab in advanced cancers. The data were produced by immunoSEQ multiplex PCR, yet TCRdb's version contains in-frame clones alone and is incomplete. The table includes tens of thousands of clones, around 85% detected once. The sample in question was CD4+ or CD8+ T cells sorted from blood, obtained in a trial of the OX40 agonist ivuxolimab. The receptors originated from an adult with an advanced solid tumor such as melanoma, head and neck, liver or kidney cancer.

V and J are TRBV11-2 and TRBJ2-2; D is possibly TRBD1 or TRBD2 (5 bases each). CDR1 and CDR2 from the germline V gene are SGHAT and FQNNGV. V lost 5 bases to trimming and J lost 2 bases, with 6 bases between them. CDR3 length equals 13 residues. The CDR3 reads CASSGTNTGELFF. CDR3 DNA: TGTGCCAGCAGCGGGACCAACACCGGGGAGCTGTTTTTT.

This clone was picked up a small number of times. This chain uses TRBV18 with TRBJ1-1, with D maybe TRBD1 (5 bases). The germline CDR1 and CDR2 sequences are KGHSH and LQKENI. The CDR3 extends over 15 amino acids. Deletions cut 2 bases from V and 3 bases from J, with 13 bases between. CDR3 sequence (DNA): TGTGCCAGCTCACCAGCCCGGGACCGTGACACTGAAGCTTTCTTT. Translation gives CASSPARDRDTEAFF.

The V and J genes are TRBV14 and TRBJ1-5; 9 bases agree with TRBD1. V lost 6 bases and J lost 3; bases outside the gene matches: 3. This CDR3 region has 14 residues. CDR1 and CDR2 (germline): SGHDN, FVKESK. The chain's CDR3 is CASSRTGVNQPQHF. Written as DNA, the CDR3 is TGTGCCAGCAGTCGGACAGGGGTCAATCAGCCCCAGCATTTT.

The chain uses TRBV20-1 and TRBJ1-5; D is unclear. The CDR3 is 11 amino acids. CDR1 DFQATT and CDR2 SNEGSKA come from the germline V gene (reference sequence). Trimming took 0 bases from V and 11 from J, leaving 8 bases between them. The CDR3 loop reads CSARDDRAQHF. The DNA for the CDR3 is TGCAGTGCTAGAGATGATAGAGCCCAGCATTTT.